The next 22 T cell receptor beta chains were all read from a single sample in a study of shared clonotypes between healthy human individuals. Profiled with immunoSEQ multiplex PCR; TCRdb holds only in-frame clones, not every one. The sample includes 850,000 to 1,200,000 clones, approximately 70% seen only once; the top ten take 1.5%. The sample taken for sequencing was memory CD4+ T cells sorted from blood. The subset was: CD45RA-negative fraction. Every receptor here comes from a man between 18 and 29 years old in good health.

The V gene is TRBV5-1, the J gene TRBJ2-1, with D perhaps matching TRBD2 (6 bases). V lost 5 bases and J lost 0, with 12 bases in between. The CDR3 sequence is 15 residues long. The germline CDR1 and CDR2 sequences are SGHRS and YFSETQ. The CDR3 DNA is TGCGCCAGCAGGGGGGGATTGAGCTCCTACAATGAGCAGTTCTTC. Residues: CASRGGLSSYNEQFF.

With regard to this clone: The identical CDR3 is also encoded by other nucleotide sequences in the sample. V is TRBV7-9 and J is TRBJ2-7; D call uncertain. V was shortened by 3 bases and J by 4 bases, with 7 bases between the two germline ends. The germline gives CDR1 SEHNR, CDR2 FQNEAQ (reference sequence). This CDR3 comprises 12 residues. CDR3 loop: CASSLGVYEQYF. The DNA of the CDR3 is TGTGCCAGCAGCTTGGGTGTATACGAGCAGTACTTC.

The J gene is TRBJ1-3, the V gene TRBV11-3, with a weak D call TRBD1 (6 bases). Between the trimmed V and J ends, which lost 0 bases and 1 base, there was a span of 10 bases. Germline V gene lookup returns CDR1 SGHNT and CDR2 YENEEA. The CDR3 spans 16 residues. CDR3: CASSLDSTGSGNTIYF. CDR3 sequence (DNA): TGTGCCAGCAGCTTAGATTCTACAGGGTCTGGAAACACCATATATTTT.

There are a few counts of this clone. The chain uses TRBV19 and TRBJ1-1, with 7 bases that match TRBD1. From germline, CDR1 is LNHDA and CDR2 SQIVND (reference sequence). The CDR3 sequence is 15 residues long. The trim removed 4 bases at V and 1 base at J, leaving 6 bases unmatched. This CDR3 reads CASSTTGVPNTEAFF. CDR3 nucleotide sequence: TGTGCCAGTAGTACCACAGGGGTCCCGAACACTGAAGCTTTCTTT.

A few counts support this clone. This chain links TRBV30 with TRBJ1-1; D is undetermined. V lost 2 bases, J lost 6 bases, and 19 bases lay in between. In germline, CDR1 is GTSNPN, CDR2 SVGIG (reference sequence). The CDR3 contains 15 residues. The DNA of the CDR3 is TGTGCCTGGAGTCTTCCTCCGACGGGGTACGCTGAAGCTTTCTTT. As protein: CAWSLPPTGYAEAFF. The variable domain in full, completed from reference TRBV30 and TRBJ1-1, reads SQTIHQWPATLVQPVGSPLSLECTVEGTSNPNLYWYRQAAGRGLQLLFYSVGIGQISSEVPQNLSASRPQDRQFILSSKKLLLSDSGFYLCAWSLPPTGYAEAFFGQGTRLTVV.

This clone was detected ten times or more. The chain employs TRBV30 and TRBJ1-6; unclear D gene. The CDR3 extends over 15 amino acids. V dropped 3 bases and J dropped 2 bases, with 11 bases sitting between them. Germline V gene lookup returns CDR1 GTSNPN and CDR2 SVGIG (reference sequence). The CDR3 reads CAWRASGTYNSPLHF. CDR3 coding DNA: TGTGCCTGGAGGGCTTCCGGGACCTATAATTCACCCCTCCACTTT. The complete variable domain, with remaining parts taken from reference TRBV30 and TRBJ1-6, reads SQTIHQWPATLVQPVGSPLSLECTVEGTSNPNLYWYRQAAGRGLQLLFYSVGIGQISSEVPQNLSASRPQDRQFILSSKKLLLSDSGFYLCAWRASGTYNSPLHFGNGTRLTVT.

The J gene is TRBJ2-5, the V gene TRBV7-9; no clear D gene. Per germline, CDR1 SEHNR and CDR2 FQNEAQ (reference sequence). V was clipped by 4 bases and J by 1 base, with 13 bases between them. The CDR3 length is 15 residues. DNA of the CDR3: TGTGCCAGCAGCTATTGGACCGTGAGCCAAGAGACCCAGTACTTC. Protein product: CASSYWTVSQETQYF.

This chain links TRBV5-4 with TRBJ2-5; D is unresolved. The CDR3 loop spans 12 amino acids. Germline CDR1 is SGHNT and CDR2 is YYREEE (reference sequence). The V end lost 2 bases, the J end lost 5 bases, and 7 bases lay between the germline ends. The CDR3 region has the DNA TGTGCCAGCAGCTTCATGAGGGAGACCCAGTACTTC. It translates to CASSFMRETQYF.

CDR3 sequence reads: CSVELLTMGGYTF. The CDR3 DNA reads TGCAGCGTTGAACTACTTACTATGGGGGGCTACACCTTC. The V gene is TRBV29-1, the J gene TRBJ1-2; D gene ambiguous. Trimming removed 2 bases at V and 8 bases at J, with 15 bases between. This CDR3 is 13 amino acids long. The germline gives CDR1 SQVTM, CDR2 ANQGSEA.

Points on this clone: Other DNA sequences in the same sample also yield this CDR3. The CDR3 protein is CASSGPYEQYF. For the CDR3, the DNA is TGTGCCAGCAGCGGACCCTACGAGCAGTACTTC. J is TRBJ2-7 and V is TRBV11-2, with D unresolved. Germline V gene data show CDR1 as SGHAT and CDR2 as FQNNGV. The CDR3 extends over 11 amino acids. V was cut by 5 bases and J by 2 bases, with 4 bases left in between.

The CDR3 sequence: CASSGTLSNQPQHF. In nucleotides, the CDR3 is TGTGCCAGTAGCGGGACACTTAGCAATCAGCCCCAGCATTTT. This chain connects TRBV19 to TRBJ1-5; D perhaps matches TRBD1 (6 bases). V shed 6 bases and J shed 0 bases, with 9 bases lying between them. CDR3 length: 14 amino acids. Germline CDR1 LNHDA, CDR2 SQIVND (reference sequence).

The chain employs TRBV14 and TRBJ1-5; the D is unclear. This CDR3 comprises 15 residues. Germline CDR1 and CDR2: SGHDN and FVKESK. V lost 3 bases, J lost 3 bases, and 12 bases lay in between. CDR3 sequence reads: CASSQRREDNQPQHF. CDR3 coding DNA: TGTGCCAGCAGCCAGAGACGGGAGGACAATCAGCCCCAGCATTTT. Supplemented by reference TRBV14 and TRBJ1-5, the full variable domain reads EAGVTQFPSHSVIEKGQTVTLRCDPISGHDNLYWYRRVMGKEIKFLLHFVKESKQDESGMPNNRFLAERTGGTYSTLKVQPAELEDSGVYFCASSQRREDNQPQHFGDGTRLSIL.

About this clone: This same CDR3 is encoded by further DNA sequences in the sample. The CDR3 region has the DNA TGCGCCAGCAGCTTGGAGGCTGCCTCTGGAAACACCATATATTTT. Encoded protein: CASSLEAASGNTIYF. The chain uses TRBV5-1 and TRBJ1-3; D call uncertain. CDR3 length: 15 residues. The germline gives CDR1 SGHRS, CDR2 YFSETQ. V lost 0 bases, J lost 0 bases, and 7 bases lay in between.

The V and J genes are TRBV10-3 and TRBJ1-5, with D maybe TRBD1 (6 bases). The CDR3 has 13 residues. The V gene lost 0 bases and the J gene lost 13 bases, with 13 bases spanning the gap. CDR1 and CDR2 from the germline V gene are ENHRY and SYGVKD. Here the CDR3 DNA reads TGTGCCATCAGTGAGTCGAGGCAGGGGCTGCAGCATTTT. Protein: CAISESRQGLQHF.

The chain uses TRBV27 and TRBJ1-5; 7 nucleotides align to TRBD1. This CDR3 has 15 amino acids. V was clipped by 5 bases and J by 2 bases; unmatched bases: 6. CDR1 and CDR2 (germline): MNHEY, SMNVEV (reference sequence). The CDR3 protein is CASSAGGPGNQPQHF. CDR3 bases: TGTGCCAGCAGTGCAGGGGGGCCTGGCAATCAGCCCCAGCATTTT.

The CDR3 reads CASSLDGNTIYF. The CDR3 DNA reads TGTGCCAGCAGCTTAGATGGAAACACCATATATTTT. The chain has TRBV7-8 and TRBJ1-3; D unresolved. The CDR3 spans 12 residues. In germline, CDR1 is SGHVS, CDR2 FQNEAQ. Trimming pared 1 base from V and 3 bases from J, leaving 1 base between.

This sequence joins TRBV29-1 and TRBJ2-2; the match to TRBD1 covers 9 bases. V was clipped by 4 bases and J by 4 bases; unmatched bases: 4. In germline, CDR1 is SQVTM, CDR2 ANQGSEA. This CDR3 spans 14 amino acids. The CDR3 DNA sequence: TGCAGCGTTGGACAGGGGGTTGGCACCGGGGAGCTGTTTTTT. It is translated as CSVGQGVGTGELFF.

V and J are TRBV28 and TRBJ1-2; TRBD1 matches at 9 bases. Germline values: CDR1 MDHEN, CDR2 SYDVKM. CDR3 size: 16 residues. Trimming cost V 4 bases and J 7 bases; bases outside gene matches: 13. The CDR3 protein is CASSSFSGTGPSGYTF. CDR3 DNA: TGTGCCAGCAGTTCTTTCTCCGGGACAGGGCCCTCTGGCTACACCTTC.

V usage is TRBV6-1 and J usage is TRBJ1-4, with D possibly being TRBD1 (5 bases). Germline CDR1 and CDR2: MNHNS and SASEGT. Trimming took off 2 bases at V and 8 bases at J, with 18 bases between the two ends. The CDR3 is made up of 16 amino acids. The CDR3 sequence is CASSESLGTGLEKLFF. The CDR3 nucleotides read TGTGCCAGCAGTGAATCCTTGGGCACAGGTTTGGAAAAACTGTTTTTT.

The rearrangement links TRBV4-3 to TRBJ2-1; maybe TRBD1 (6 bases). The germline V and J ends were trimmed by 0 bases and 4 bases, with 13 bases remaining between them. This CDR3 spans 16 amino acids. The germline gives CDR1 LGHNA, CDR2 YSLEER. The CDR3 sequence is CASSQDYTGRYNEQFF. The CDR3 DNA reads TGCGCCAGCAGCCAAGATTATACAGGGAGATACAATGAGCAGTTCTTC.

This clone was seen more than once but under ten times. This chain connects TRBV10-3 to TRBJ1-2; D ambiguous. The germline V and J ends were trimmed by 3 bases and 5 bases, with 7 bases remaining between them. The CDR3 length is 12 residues. Germline lookup yields CDR1 ENHRY and CDR2 SYGVKD. The CDR3 is CAISERGYGYTF. CDR3 nucleotides: TGTGCCATCAGTGAACGGGGTTATGGCTACACCTTC.

This rearrangement joins TRBV20-1 to TRBJ2-5, with D possibly matching TRBD2 (5 bases). There are 11 residues in the CDR3. V lost 5 bases, J lost 5 bases, and 9 bases lay in between. Per the germline V gene, CDR1 is DFQATT and CDR2 is SNEGSKA (reference sequence). The CDR3 here is CSAWRGETQYF. The CDR3 region has the DNA TGCAGTGCTTGGCGCGGGGAGACCCAGTACTTC.